In this sample, the clone carrying this T cell receptor beta chain turned up once. Its target is not known. This sample was included in a study of shared clonotypes between healthy human individuals. Every donor was a Caucasian adult from Nashville, Tennessee. Whole-study results and caveats: Non-shared clonotypes were found to have lower generation probabilities than the clonotypes that were shared by all four of the sorted-subset donors. With a few donors compared, about 5.2% of naive CD4 clonotypes were shared. Sorted-subset sequencing was shown by rarefaction to be incomplete despite large depth.

Data came from immunoSEQ multiplex PCR; TCRdb stores just in-frame clones and leaves some out. The sample lists 2,500,000 or so clones, 92% occurring once. Sequenced: naive CD4+ T cells from PBMCs. This sample's subset: CD45RA+ positively selected. The origin of this receptor is a young man in good health. Some clones in this sample may be carry-over from other donors' samples.

The CDR3 sequence is CASSLGGGGEPQHF. The CDR3 DNA sequence: TGTGCCAGCAGCTTAGGTGGGGGTGGCGAGCCCCAGCATTTT. The chain recombines TRBV7-2 with TRBJ1-5; TRBD1 is a possible D gene (5 bases). Germline values: CDR1 SGHTA, CDR2 FQGNSA. The CDR3 covers 14 residues. V lost 1 base and J 8 bases, leaving 12 bases between the germline ends.